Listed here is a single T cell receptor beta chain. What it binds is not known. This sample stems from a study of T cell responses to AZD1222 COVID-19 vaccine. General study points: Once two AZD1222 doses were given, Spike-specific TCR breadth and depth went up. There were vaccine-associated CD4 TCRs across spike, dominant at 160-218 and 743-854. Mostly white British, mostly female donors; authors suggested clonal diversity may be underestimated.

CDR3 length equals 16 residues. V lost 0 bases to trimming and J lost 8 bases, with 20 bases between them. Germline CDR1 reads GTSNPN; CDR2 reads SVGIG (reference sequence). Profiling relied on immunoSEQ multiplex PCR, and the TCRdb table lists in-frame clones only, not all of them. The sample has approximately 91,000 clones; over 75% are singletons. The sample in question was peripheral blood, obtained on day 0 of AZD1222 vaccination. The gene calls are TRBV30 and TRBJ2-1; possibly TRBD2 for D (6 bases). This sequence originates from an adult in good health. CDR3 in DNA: TGTGCCTGGAGTGTCACGAAGATGCAGGGCGGGGATGAGCAGTTCTTC. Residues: CAWSVTKMQGGDEQFF.